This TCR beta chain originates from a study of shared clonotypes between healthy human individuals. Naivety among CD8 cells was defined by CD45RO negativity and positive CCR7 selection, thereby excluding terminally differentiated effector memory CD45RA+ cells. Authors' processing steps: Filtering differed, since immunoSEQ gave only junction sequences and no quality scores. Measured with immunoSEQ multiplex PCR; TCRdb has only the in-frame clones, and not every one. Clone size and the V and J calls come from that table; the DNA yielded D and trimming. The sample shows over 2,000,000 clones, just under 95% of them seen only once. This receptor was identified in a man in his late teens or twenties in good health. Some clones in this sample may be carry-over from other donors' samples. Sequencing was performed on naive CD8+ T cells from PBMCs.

CDR3 sequence (DNA): TGTGCCAGCAGCCTCCGGGAGGTAGCGGCGTCCTACGAGCAGTACTTC. This codes for CASSLREVAASYEQYF. The V gene is TRBV9, the J gene TRBJ2-7; TRBD2 aligns across 7 bases. This CDR3 contains 16 residues. The V and J ends lost 4 bases and 1 base, in that order; junction bases with no gene match: 11. In germline, CDR1 is SGDLS, CDR2 YYNGEE.